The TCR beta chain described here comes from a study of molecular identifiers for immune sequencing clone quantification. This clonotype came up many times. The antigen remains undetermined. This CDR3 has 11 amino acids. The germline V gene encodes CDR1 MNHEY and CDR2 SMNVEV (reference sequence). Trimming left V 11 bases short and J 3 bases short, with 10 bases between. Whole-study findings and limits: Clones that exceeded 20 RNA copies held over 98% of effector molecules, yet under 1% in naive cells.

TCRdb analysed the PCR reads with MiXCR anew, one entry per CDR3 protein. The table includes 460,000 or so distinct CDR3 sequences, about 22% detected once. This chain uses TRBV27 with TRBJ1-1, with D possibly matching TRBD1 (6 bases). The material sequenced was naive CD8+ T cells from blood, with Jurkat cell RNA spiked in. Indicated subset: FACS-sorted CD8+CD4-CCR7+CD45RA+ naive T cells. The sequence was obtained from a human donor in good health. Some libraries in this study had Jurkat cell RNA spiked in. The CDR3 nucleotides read TGTGCCGGGGGGGCGTACACTGAAGCTTTCTTT. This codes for CAGGAYTEAFF.